These T cell receptor beta chains were read from a single sample in a study of metastatic and nonmetastatic thyroid tumors. TCRdb re-called the PCR reads through MiXCR. The profile shows more than 20,000 clones, 13% of them singletons. The sample taken for sequencing was blood. The origin of the receptors is a female donor with papillary thyroid cancer or a benign thyroid nodule (not recorded which). Some clones in this sample may be carry-over from other donors' samples. The CDR3 runs from the conserved cysteine through the conserved F or W. Fields, in order: clone size, V gene, J gene, D gene, CDR3 DNA, CDR3 protein. The D gene is left open where the match is weak. Expanded clones get a size class; other rows say once, few or many, or leave the size out.

clone_size: many; v_call: TRBV12-3/TRBV12-4; j_call: TRBJ2-1; d_call: TRBD1; cdr3_nt: TGTGCCAGCAGGGGACAGGGGGTGAAGGATGAGCAGTTCTTC; cdr3_aa: CASRGQGVKDEQFF
clone_size: many; v_call: TRBV6-1; j_call: TRBJ2-1; d_call: .; cdr3_nt: TGTGCCAGCAGTGGGGACGCCTACAATGAGCAGTTCTTC; cdr3_aa: CASSGDAYNEQFF
clone_size: many; v_call: TRBV10-2; j_call: TRBJ1-6; d_call: .; cdr3_nt: TGCGCCAGCAGGGGTGAGATCTATAATTCACCCCTCCACTTT; cdr3_aa: CASRGEIYNSPLHF
clone_size: many; v_call: TRBV19; j_call: TRBJ1-1; d_call: .; cdr3_nt: TGTGCCAGTAGTCCCAGGTTTAACAGGCTAGTTGCCGAAGCTTTCTTT; cdr3_aa: CASSPRFNRLVAEAFF
clone_size: many; v_call: TRBV28; j_call: TRBJ2-7; d_call: TRBD1; cdr3_nt: TGTGCCAGCAGTTTATTTGGGACAGCCTCCTACGAGCAGTACTTC; cdr3_aa: CASSLFGTASYEQYF
clone_size: .; v_call: TRBV19; j_call: TRBJ1-2; d_call: TRBD1; cdr3_nt: TGTGCCAGTAGTACTTCCCCCCCAGGGGGTCGGGATGGCTACACCTTC; cdr3_aa: CASSTSPPGGRDGYTF
clone_size: many; v_call: TRBV2; j_call: TRBJ2-1; d_call: .; cdr3_nt: TGTGCCAGCACGCCAGCCAATGAGCAGTTCTTC; cdr3_aa: CASTPANEQFF
clone_size: many; v_call: TRBV7-2; j_call: TRBJ1-1; d_call: .; cdr3_nt: TGTGCCAGCAGCTTACCGGGGGGCGCTGAAGCTTTCTTT; cdr3_aa: CASSLPGGAEAFF
clone_size: many; v_call: TRBV29-1; j_call: TRBJ2-3; d_call: .; cdr3_nt: TGCAGCGTTGAAGACCGGGTGATTGTTAGTACGCAGTATTTT; cdr3_aa: CSVEDRVIVSTQYF
clone_size: many; v_call: TRBV6-1; j_call: TRBJ2-2; d_call: TRBD2; cdr3_nt: TGTGCCAGCAGTACCCCGGGACTAGCCGGGGCCGGGGAGCTGTTTTTT; cdr3_aa: CASSTPGLAGAGELFF
clone_size: many; v_call: TRBV5-6; j_call: TRBJ1-2; d_call: .; cdr3_nt: TGTGCCAGCAGCTTATTTGCCCGGAGTGGCTATGGCTACACCTTC; cdr3_aa: CASSLFARSGYGYTF
clone_size: many; v_call: TRBV12-3/TRBV12-4; j_call: TRBJ2-5; d_call: TRBD2; cdr3_nt: TGTGCCAGCAGTTTAGGGACTAGCGGGAGCAGTGAGACCCAGTACTTC; cdr3_aa: CASSLGTSGSSETQYF
clone_size: many; v_call: TRBV30; j_call: TRBJ1-5; d_call: TRBD1; cdr3_nt: TGTGCCTGGAGTTTGGGACAGTCAAATCAGCCCCAGCATTTT; cdr3_aa: CAWSLGQSNQPQHF
clone_size: many; v_call: TRBV11-2; j_call: TRBJ2-3; d_call: TRBD1; cdr3_nt: TGTGCCAGCAGCGTCACGACAGGGAAAATGGTTACGCAGTATTTT; cdr3_aa: CASSVTTGKMVTQYF
clone_size: few; v_call: TRBV6-1; j_call: TRBJ2-7; d_call: TRBD2; cdr3_nt: TGTGCCAGCAGTGAAGAACTAGCGGGAGCCTACGAGCAGTACTTC; cdr3_aa: CASSEELAGAYEQYF
clone_size: many; v_call: TRBV11-1; j_call: TRBJ2-2; d_call: .; cdr3_nt: TGTGCCAGCAGTCTAGAATGGGGGGCGAACACCGGGGAGCTGTTTTTT; cdr3_aa: CASSLEWGANTGELFF
clone_size: many; v_call: TRBV5-1; j_call: TRBJ1-4; d_call: .; cdr3_nt: TGCGCCAGCACCCGAGGACATTCAACTAATGAAAAACTGTTTTTT; cdr3_aa: CASTRGHSTNEKLFF
clone_size: many; v_call: TRBV27; j_call: TRBJ2-7; d_call: .; cdr3_nt: TGTGCCAGCAGTTTATCCCAAACGGGCCATTACTCCGAGCAGTACTTC; cdr3_aa: CASSLSQTGHYSEQYF
clone_size: many; v_call: TRBV11-1; j_call: TRBJ1-4; d_call: .; cdr3_nt: TGTGCCAGCAGCCCGCGGGACGCAACTAATGAAAAACTGTTTTTT; cdr3_aa: CASSPRDATNEKLFF
clone_size: many; v_call: TRBV5-1; j_call: TRBJ2-3; d_call: TRBD2; cdr3_nt: TGCGCCAGCAGCTTCCAGCGGGAGGGCAATACGCAGTATTTT; cdr3_aa: CASSFQREGNTQYF
clone_size: many; v_call: TRBV6-2/TRBV6-3; j_call: TRBJ1-6; d_call: .; cdr3_nt: TGTGCCAGCGGGGGGGTAGGTAATTCACCCCTCCACTTT; cdr3_aa: CASGGVGNSPLHF
clone_size: many; v_call: TRBV7-9; j_call: TRBJ1-2; d_call: .; cdr3_nt: TGTGCCAGCAGCCCCCAGGGAAATGGCTACACCTTC; cdr3_aa: CASSPQGNGYTF